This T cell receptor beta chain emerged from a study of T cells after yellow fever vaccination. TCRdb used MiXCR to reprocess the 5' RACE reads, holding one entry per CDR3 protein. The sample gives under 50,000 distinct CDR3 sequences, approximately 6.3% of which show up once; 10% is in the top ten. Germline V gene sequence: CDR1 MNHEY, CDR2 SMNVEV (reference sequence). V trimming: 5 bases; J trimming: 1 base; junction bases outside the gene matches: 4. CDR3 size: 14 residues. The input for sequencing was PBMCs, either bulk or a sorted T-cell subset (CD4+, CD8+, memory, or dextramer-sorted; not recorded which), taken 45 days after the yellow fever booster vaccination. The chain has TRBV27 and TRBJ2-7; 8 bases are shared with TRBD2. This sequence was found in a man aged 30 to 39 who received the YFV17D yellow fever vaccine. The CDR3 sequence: CASSLGLESYEQYF. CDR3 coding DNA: TGTGCCAGCAGTCTGGGACTAGAATCCTACGAGCAGTACTTC.